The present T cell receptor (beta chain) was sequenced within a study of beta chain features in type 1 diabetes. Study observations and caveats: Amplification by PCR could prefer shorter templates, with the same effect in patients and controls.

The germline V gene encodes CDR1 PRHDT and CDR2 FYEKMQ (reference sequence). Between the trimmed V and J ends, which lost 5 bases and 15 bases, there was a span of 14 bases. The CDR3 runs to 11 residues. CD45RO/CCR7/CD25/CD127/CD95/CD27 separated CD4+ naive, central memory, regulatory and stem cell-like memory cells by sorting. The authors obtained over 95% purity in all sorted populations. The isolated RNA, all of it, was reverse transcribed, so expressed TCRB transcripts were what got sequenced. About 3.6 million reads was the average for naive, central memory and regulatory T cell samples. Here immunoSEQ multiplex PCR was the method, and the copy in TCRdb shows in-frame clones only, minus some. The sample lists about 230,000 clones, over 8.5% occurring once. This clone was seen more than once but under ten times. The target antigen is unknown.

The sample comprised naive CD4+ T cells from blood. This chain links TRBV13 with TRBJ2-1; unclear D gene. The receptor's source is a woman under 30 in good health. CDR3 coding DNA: TGTGCCAGCAGCATCCTGAGTTTGCCGTTCTTC. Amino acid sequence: CASSILSLPFF.